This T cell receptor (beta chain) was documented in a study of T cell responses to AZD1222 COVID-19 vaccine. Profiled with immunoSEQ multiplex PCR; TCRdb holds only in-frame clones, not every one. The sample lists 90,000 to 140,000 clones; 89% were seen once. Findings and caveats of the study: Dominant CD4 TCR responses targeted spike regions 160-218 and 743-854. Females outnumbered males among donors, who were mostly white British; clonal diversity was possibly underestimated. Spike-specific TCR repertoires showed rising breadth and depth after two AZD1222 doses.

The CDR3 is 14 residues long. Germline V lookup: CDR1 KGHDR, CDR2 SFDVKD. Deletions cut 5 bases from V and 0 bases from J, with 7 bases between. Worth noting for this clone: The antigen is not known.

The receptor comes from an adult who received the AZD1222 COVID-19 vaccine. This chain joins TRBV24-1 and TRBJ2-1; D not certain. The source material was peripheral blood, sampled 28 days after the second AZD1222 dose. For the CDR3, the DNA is TGTGCCACCAGTGTGGCCAGCTCCTACAATGAGCAGTTCTTC. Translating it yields CATSVASSYNEQFF.